One sample yielded the 28 T cell receptor beta chains listed below, sequenced in a study of blood T cell repertoires in COVID-19. Clones were sequenced by immunoSEQ multiplex PCR, and TCRdb holds only the in-frame ones, with some missing. The repertoire holds 200,000 to 250,000 clones, with around four fifths as singletons. Sample: peripheral blood. The source is a woman aged 60-75 years who had recovered from COVID-19.

This chain joins TRBV6-5 and TRBJ2-7; D might be TRBD1 (5 bases). This CDR3 is 15 amino acids long. Germline V gives CDR1 MNHEY, CDR2 SVGAGI. V lost 2 bases, J lost 2 bases, and 13 bases lay in between. In nucleotides, the CDR3 is TGTGCCAGCAGTTACCAGCGTCAGGGTCCCTACGAGCAGTACTTC. Translated, it gives CASSYQRQGPYEQYF.

Concerning this clone: The identical CDR3 is also encoded by other nucleotide sequences in the sample. The rearrangement joins TRBV7-3 to TRBJ2-3; D may be TRBD2 (6 bases). CDR1 and CDR2 (germline): SGHTA, FQGTGA. This CDR3 comprises 16 residues. Trimming cost V 1 base and J 0 bases, with 11 bases left between them. CDR3 sequence: CASSLMSGESTDTQYF. In nucleotides, the CDR3 is TGTGCCAGCAGCTTAATGTCGGGAGAGAGCACAGATACGCAGTATTTT.

This chain uses TRBV5-1 with TRBJ2-7; 7 positions agree with TRBD1. The CDR3 extends over 13 amino acids. Germline trimming cut 3 bases from V and 4 bases from J; bases unmatched to any gene: 4. Germline CDR1 SGHRS, CDR2 YFSETQ. The CDR3 nucleotides are TGCGCCAGCAGCTCACCGGGACAGTACGAGCAGTACTTC. Translating gives CASSSPGQYEQYF.

This chain links TRBV14 with TRBJ2-7, with 9 bases matching TRBD1. Germline values: CDR1 SGHDN, CDR2 FVKESK. The CDR3 length is 13 residues. Trimming cost V 5 bases and J 10 bases; bases outside gene matches: 9. The DNA for the CDR3 is TGTGCCAGCAGCACTACGACAGGGGGGGCACAGTACTTC. It yields the protein CASSTTTGGAQYF.

The chain carries TRBV16 and TRBJ1-1; D is perhaps TRBD1 (6 bases). The CDR3 extends over 14 amino acids. Germline values: CDR1 KGHSY, CDR2 FQNENV. Trimming took off 4 bases at V and 1 base at J, with 10 bases between the two ends. DNA for the CDR3: TGTGCCAGCAGCCGGGGGCTGGGGAACACTGAAGCTTTCTTT. The encoded protein is CASSRGLGNTEAFF. The full variable domain, rest sourced from reference TRBV16 and TRBJ1-1, is GEEVAQTPKHLVRGEGQKAKLYCAPIKGHSYVFWYQQVLKNEFKFLISFQNENVFDETGMPKERFSAKCLPNSPCSLEIQATKLEDSAVYFCASSRGLGNTEAFFGQGTRLTVV.

A word on this clone: A junction end diverges from the germline sequence, so it may reflect a read error. The CDR3 DNA follows: TGTGCCAACAGTGCGGACATAGGAAACACCATATATTTT. This encodes CANSADIGNTIYF. V and J are TRBV2 and TRBJ1-3, with a tentative D call TRBD1 (5 bases). The CDR3 is made up of 13 amino acids. Germline-derived CDR1 and CDR2 are SNHLY and FYNNEI.

This sequence joins TRBV7-9 and TRBJ2-3; 7 positions match TRBD1. The CDR3 spans 14 residues. CDR1 is SEHNR, CDR2 FQNEAQ, per germline (reference sequence). J gave up 4 bases and V 5 bases, and 6 bases lay outside the gene matches. In DNA, the CDR3 is TGTGCCAGCAGCCCGACCCAGGGGGCAGATACGCAGTATTTT. This codes for CASSPTQGADTQYF. The entire variable domain, with the rest obtained from reference TRBV7-9 and TRBJ2-3, is as follows: DTGVSQNPRHKITKRGQNVTFRCDPISEHNRLYWYRQTLGQGPEFLTYFQNEAQLEKSRLLSDRFSAERPKGSFSTLEIQRTEQGDSAMYLCASSPTQGADTQYFGPGTRLTVL.

This clone occurred once. The CDR3 protein is CASSPGTTIPTF. The CDR3 coding sequence is TGTGCCAGCAGTCCCGGGACAACGATTCCCACCTTC. This chain links TRBV27 with TRBJ1-2; D might be TRBD1 (6 bases). CDR3 length equals 12 residues. Per germline, CDR1 MNHEY and CDR2 SMNVEV (reference sequence). Deletions cut 5 bases from V and 13 bases from J, with 17 bases between.

The chain joins TRBV18 to TRBJ2-7; 8 nucleotides match TRBD1. Germline CDR1 and CDR2: KGHSH and LQKENI. V shed 6 bases and J 3 bases; nucleotides not matched to a gene: 4. The CDR3 is made up of 13 amino acids. The CDR3 DNA is TGTGCCAGCTCCCACGACAGGGGCTACGAGCAGTACTTC. This codes for CASSHDRGYEQYF.

The J gene is TRBJ2-7, the V gene TRBV5-4; a possible D gene is TRBD1 (6 bases). The V gene's germline CDR1 is SGHNT and CDR2 YYREEE (reference sequence). Trimming removed 2 bases from V and 5 bases from J, with 11 bases in between. The CDR3 has 13 residues. DNA for the CDR3: TGTGCCAGCAGCTTAAACAGGGCCCACGAGCAGTACTTC. Protein sequence: CASSLNRAHEQYF.

The chain links TRBV19 to TRBJ1-1; no reliable D call. The V and J ends lost 8 bases and 1 base respectively, with 8 bases between them. Germline V lookup: CDR1 LNHDA, CDR2 SQIVND (reference sequence). The CDR3 totals 12 residues. CDR3 sequence reads: CASGEPNTEAFF. The CDR3 region has the DNA TGTGCCAGTGGGGAGCCGAACACTGAAGCTTTCTTT.

This chain links TRBV11-3 with TRBJ1-4; TRBD1 matches at 7 bases. V gave up 3 bases and J gave up 7 bases; unmatched junction bases: 11. The CDR3 length is 16 residues. Looked up from germline, CDR1 is SGHNT and CDR2 is YENEEA. The CDR3: CASSLERGHHSEKLFF. The CDR3 DNA sequence: TGTGCCAGCAGCTTGGAGAGGGGGCATCATAGTGAAAAACTGTTTTTT.

The V call is TRBV7-9, the J call TRBJ1-2; D uncertain. Trimming took off 1 base at V and 3 bases at J, with 15 bases between the two ends. The CDR3 has 16 residues. Germline-derived CDR1 and CDR2 are SEHNR and FQNEAQ (reference sequence). The CDR3 sequence: CASSLGFLEVHYGYTF. For the CDR3, the DNA is TGTGCCAGCAGCTTAGGTTTCTTGGAGGTTCACTATGGCTACACCTTC.

The chain employs TRBV7-8 and TRBJ1-2; D is possibly TRBD1 (5 bases). Germline loops: CDR1 SGHVS, CDR2 FQNEAQ. With 5 bases removed from V and 2 bases from J, the gap between germline ends came to 12 bases. The CDR3 spans 14 residues. The CDR3 spells CASSQTEKNYGYTF. The CDR3 DNA follows: TGTGCCAGCAGCCAGACAGAAAAGAACTATGGCTACACCTTC.

Only a few counts were recorded for this clone. CDR3 amino acids: CATSPPGQGHGYTF. The CDR3 nucleotides are TGTGCCACCAGTCCACCGGGACAGGGCCATGGCTACACCTTC. This chain joins TRBV24-1 and TRBJ1-2, with TRBD1 matching over 9 bases. This CDR3 contains 14 residues. Losses at the gene ends were 6 bases for V and 6 bases for J; bases not matched to a gene: 7. CDR1 and CDR2 (germline): KGHDR, SFDVKD.

The V call is TRBV2, the J call TRBJ2-3; 7 bases align to TRBD1. Germline lookup yields CDR1 SNHLY and CDR2 FYNNEI. V lost 7 bases, J lost 2 bases, and 6 bases stayed unmatched. This CDR3 spans 14 amino acids. CDR3 residues: CASNSGQLTDTQYF. The CDR3 region has the DNA TGTGCCAGCAACTCGGGACAGCTCACAGATACGCAGTATTTT.

The rearrangement uses TRBV7-8 and TRBJ1-3; no reliable D call. The CDR3 is made up of 14 amino acids. V lost 1 base and J lost 2, with 6 bases in between. CDR1 is SGHVS, CDR2 FQNEAQ, per germline. The chain's CDR3 is CASSLVTAGNTIYF. The CDR3 region has the DNA TGTGCCAGCAGCTTAGTTACAGCTGGAAACACCATATATTTT.

The CDR3: CASSPPIAGGRDEQYF. As DNA, the CDR3 is TGTGCCAGCTCACCACCTATAGCGGGGGGTAGGGACGAGCAGTACTTC. This rearrangement joins TRBV18 to TRBJ2-7; 10 positions match TRBD2. Trimming at V came to 0 bases and at J to 5 bases, leaving 7 bases not matched to a gene. The CDR3 has 16 amino acids. Germline CDR1 KGHSH, CDR2 LQKENI.

V is TRBV12-5 and J is TRBJ2-5; the match to TRBD1 covers 9 bases. Germline V gene lookup returns CDR1 LGHNT and CDR2 FRNRAP. J gave up 3 bases and V 6 bases, and 5 bases lay outside the gene matches. This CDR3 is built from 14 residues. CDR3 coding DNA: TGTGCTAGTGGCTCGGACAGGGGAGAAGAGACCCAGTACTTC. This codes for CASGSDRGEETQYF.

This chain joins TRBV6-5 and TRBJ2-6; maybe TRBD1 (5 bases). Germline values: CDR1 MNHEY, CDR2 SVGAGI. V was cut by 5 bases and J by 0 bases, with 8 bases left in between. The CDR3 consists of 15 residues. The CDR3 protein is CASSRQLSGANVLTF. In nucleotides, the CDR3 is TGTGCCAGCAGTCGACAGCTCTCTGGGGCCAACGTCCTGACTTTC.

CDR3: CASERASGTHKRQDYEQYF. The CDR3 DNA follows: TGTGCCAGCGAAAGAGCGTCCGGGACTCATAAACGGCAAGACTACGAGCAGTACTTC. The chain recombines TRBV21-1 with TRBJ2-7; TRBD2, the table's D call, lacks a check against the DNA. TRBV21-1 is listed as a pseudogene. CDR3 length: 19 amino acids.

The chain joins TRBV10-3 to TRBJ1-1; 8 bases map to TRBD1. The CDR3 covers 14 residues. Trimming took 6 bases from V and 3 from J; bases not matched to a gene: 6. From germline, CDR1 is ENHRY and CDR2 SYGVKD. The CDR3 reads CAISTTGGDTEAFF. In nucleotides, the CDR3 is TGTGCCATCAGCACCACAGGGGGGGACACTGAAGCTTTCTTT.

The DNA for the CDR3 is TGCGCCAGCAGGTCAGGGAAATCCTATAATTCACCCCTCCACTTT. Translated, it gives CASRSGKSYNSPLHF. The chain recombines TRBV10-2 with TRBJ1-6; tentative D call: TRBD1 (5 bases). Germline lookup yields CDR1 WSHSY and CDR2 SAAADI. Trimming took 6 bases from V and 1 from J, leaving 10 bases between them. The CDR3 consists of 15 residues.

This chain joins TRBV13 and TRBJ2-5; 7 bases line up with TRBD2. CDR3 length equals 14 residues. Losses at the gene ends were 5 bases for V and 4 bases for J; bases not matched to a gene: 7. Germline CDR1 and CDR2: PRHDT and FYEKMQ (reference sequence). The CDR3 sequence: CASSTRLAGETQYF. CDR3 nucleotides: TGTGCCAGCAGCACCAGACTAGCAGGAGAGACCCAGTACTTC.

The rearrangement uses TRBV11-2 and TRBJ2-7; 7 bases map to TRBD2. Germline assignment: CDR1 SGHAT and CDR2 FQNNGV. The CDR3 covers 13 residues. V lost 1 base, J lost 4 bases, and 1 base stayed unmatched. The CDR3 coding sequence is TGTGCCAGCAGCTTAGGACTAGCTTACGAGCAGTACTTC. It is translated as CASSLGLAYEQYF.

This clone was counted a few times. The CDR3 DNA reads TGTGCCAGCAGCTATATAGCGGGGCCCCAAGAGACCCAGTACTTC. It encodes CASSYIAGPQETQYF. The genes are TRBV6-5 and TRBJ2-5, with 8 bases identical to TRBD2. The germline V gene encodes CDR1 MNHEY and CDR2 SVGAGI. There are 15 residues in the CDR3. With V trimmed by 6 bases and J by 1 base, 7 bases remained unmatched.

J is TRBJ2-2 and V is TRBV9; 8 bases are shared with TRBD2. CDR1 is SGDLS and CDR2 is YYNGEE in the germline V gene. J gave up 4 bases and V 0 bases, and 5 bases lay outside the gene matches. CDR3 length: 16 residues. Written as DNA, the CDR3 is TGTGCCAGCAGCGTAGGGGTAGCGGGGCTCACCGGGGAGCTGTTTTTT. Protein: CASSVGVAGLTGELFF.

The rearrangement links TRBV9 to TRBJ1-2, with D unresolved. V lost 0 bases and J lost 2, with 8 bases in between. Germline V gene sequence: CDR1 SGDLS, CDR2 YYNGEE. This CDR3 comprises 14 residues. CDR3 in amino acids: CASSVAGVNYGYTF. Written as DNA, the CDR3 is TGTGCCAGCAGCGTAGCCGGGGTGAACTATGGCTACACCTTC.